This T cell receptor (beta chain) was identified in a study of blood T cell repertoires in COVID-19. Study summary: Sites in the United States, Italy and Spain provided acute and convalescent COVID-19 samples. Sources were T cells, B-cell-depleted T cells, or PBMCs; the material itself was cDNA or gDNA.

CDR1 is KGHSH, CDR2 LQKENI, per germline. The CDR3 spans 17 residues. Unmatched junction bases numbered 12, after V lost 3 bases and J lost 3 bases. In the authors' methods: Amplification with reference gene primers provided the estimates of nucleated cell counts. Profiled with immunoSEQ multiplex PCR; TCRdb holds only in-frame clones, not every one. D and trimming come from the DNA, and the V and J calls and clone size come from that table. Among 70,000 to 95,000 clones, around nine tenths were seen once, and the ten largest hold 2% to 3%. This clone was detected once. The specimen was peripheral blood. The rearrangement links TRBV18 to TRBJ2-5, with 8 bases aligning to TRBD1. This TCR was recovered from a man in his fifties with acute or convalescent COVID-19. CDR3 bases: TGTGCCAGCTCACCGTCCCTCCGGGACAGGACTGAAGAGACCCAGTACTTC. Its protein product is CASSPSLRDRTEETQYF.